This T cell receptor beta chain was retrieved from a study of blood T cell repertoires in COVID-19. Study summary: There were acute and convalescent COVID-19 samples, and they came from the United States, Italy and Spain.

Measured with immunoSEQ multiplex PCR; TCRdb has only the in-frame clones, and not every one. The repertoire includes some 240,000 clones, 90% of them detected once, and roughly 2.2% sits in the top ten. Germline V lookup: CDR1 SGHRS, CDR2 YFSETQ. The CDR3 contains 15 residues. V was clipped by 6 bases and J by 4 bases, with 17 bases between them. The sequence came from a woman aged 55 to 70 with COVID-19, enrolled during active disease. V usage is TRBV5-1 and J usage is TRBJ1-3, with D uncertain. The material sequenced was peripheral blood. The CDR3 loop is CASTPGGGNGNTIYF. DNA for the CDR3: TGCGCCAGCACCCCCGGTGGAGGCAACGGAAACACCATATATTTT. Based on the CDR3 plus reference TRBV5-1 and TRBJ1-3, the full variable domain is KAGVTQTPRYLIKTRGQQVTLSCSPISGHRSVSWYQQTPGQGLQFLFEYFSETQRNKGNFPGRFSGRQFSNSRSEMNVSTLELGDSALYLCASTPGGGNGNTIYFGEGSWLTVV.